The 30 T cell receptor beta chains listed next were all sequenced from one sample in a study of cytomegalovirus exposure and HLA in healthy donors. Both 60 Vbeta primers and 13 Jbeta primers went into the PCR. The repertoire was sequenced with immunoSEQ multiplex PCR; TCRdb's copy has only in-frame clones and lacks some. The table includes over 150,000 clones, about four fifths detected once. The sample comprised PBMCs. Source of these receptors: a male donor in good health and CMV-seronegative.

V usage is TRBV6-5 and J usage is TRBJ1-2, with a tentative D call TRBD1 (6 bases). In germline, CDR1 is MNHEY, CDR2 SVGAGI. Trimming pared 6 bases from V and 5 bases from J, leaving 13 bases between. The CDR3 spans 13 residues. This chain's CDR3 is CASRGTRRYGYTF. CDR3 in DNA: TGTGCCAGCAGAGGGACACGAAGGTATGGCTACACCTTC.

This chain joins TRBV5-6 and TRBJ1-1; D is perhaps TRBD1 (6 bases). This CDR3 comprises 14 residues. V lost 3 bases to trimming and J lost 7 bases, with 16 bases between them. The germline gives CDR1 SGHDT, CDR2 YYEEEE. For the CDR3, the DNA is TGTGCCAGCAGCTACAGGGTAGAAGGGGGTGAAGCTTTCTTT. Encoded protein: CASSYRVEGGEAFF.

The chain has TRBV6-1 and TRBJ2-2; the D gene is possibly TRBD2 (6 bases). Germline V gene sequence: CDR1 MNHNS, CDR2 SASEGT. This CDR3 is 20 amino acids long. Trimming stripped 2 bases from V and 0 bases from J, with 22 bases between. This chain's CDR3 is CASSERSRRVAGANTGELFF. As DNA, the CDR3 is TGTGCCAGCAGTGAACGGTCCCGGAGGGTCGCAGGAGCGAACACCGGGGAGCTGTTTTTT.

This chain uses TRBV27 with TRBJ1-2; 7 nucleotides agree with TRBD1. With V trimmed by 5 bases and J by 6 bases, 9 bases remained unmatched. Germline assignment: CDR1 MNHEY and CDR2 SMNVEV (reference sequence). The CDR3 is 14 residues long. This CDR3 reads CASSLKTGWNGYTF. The CDR3 nucleotides are TGTGCCAGCAGTCTAAAGACAGGGTGGAATGGCTACACCTTC.

This clone was found a few times. This rearrangement joins TRBV5-1 to TRBJ2-5, with D unresolved. Trimming left V 2 bases short and J 1 base short, with 9 bases between. There are 14 residues in the CDR3. Germline CDR1 reads SGHRS; CDR2 reads YFSETQ. CDR3 nucleotides: TGCGCCAGCAGCTTTAACAGCCCCCAAGAGACCCAGTACTTC. Translating gives CASSFNSPQETQYF. Looking up the rest from reference TRBV5-1 and TRBJ2-5 gives the full variable domain: KAGVTQTPRYLIKTRGQQVTLSCSPISGHRSVSWYQQTPGQGLQFLFEYFSETQRNKGNFPGRFSGRQFSNSRSEMNVSTLELGDSALYLCASSFNSPQETQYFGPGTRLLVL.

This chain uses TRBV19 with TRBJ1-5, with 10 bases aligning to TRBD1. Trimming took 4 bases from V and 2 from J; bases not matched to a gene: 5. This CDR3 comprises 16 residues. Germline V gene sequence: CDR1 LNHDA, CDR2 SQIVND (reference sequence). The CDR3 sequence: CASSTRQGAGNQPQHF. The CDR3 nucleotides read TGTGCCAGTAGTACCCGACAGGGGGCCGGCAATCAGCCCCAGCATTTT.

The chain joins TRBV19 to TRBJ2-7; a possible D gene is TRBD1 (6 bases). With 2 bases removed from V and 1 base from J, the gap between germline ends came to 12 bases. Germline CDR1 is LNHDA and CDR2 is SQIVND (reference sequence). The CDR3 consists of 15 residues. The CDR3 DNA reads TGTGCCAGTAGTATAAGGGGGTTCGGATCCTACGAGCAGTACTTC. The encoded protein is CASSIRGFGSYEQYF.

The chain couples TRBV10-2 to TRBJ2-4; 7 bases match TRBD2. The CDR3 totals 16 residues. The V gene end was trimmed by 4 bases and the J gene end by 0 bases; junction bases not matched to a gene: 6. Germline V CDR1 and CDR2: WSHSY, SAAADI. The CDR3 is CASSVGLAAAKNIQYF. The DNA for the CDR3 is TGCGCCAGCAGTGTTGGCCTAGCGGCAGCCAAAAACATTCAGTACTTC.

V and J are TRBV15 and TRBJ1-4; D gene ambiguous. The CDR3 covers 17 residues. V was shortened by 5 bases and J by 0 bases, with 16 bases between the two germline ends. CDR1 is LNHNV and CDR2 is YYDKDF in the germline V gene (reference sequence). In DNA, the CDR3 is TGTGCCACCAGCCCCCTCCCGCCGAGTGCAACTAATGAAAAACTGTTTTTT. As protein: CATSPLPPSATNEKLFF.

As regards this clone: One end of the junction is discordant with germline, which a read error may explain. The chain carries TRBV2 and TRBJ1-1; D uncertain. Per the germline V gene, CDR1 is SNHLY and CDR2 is FYNNEI. This CDR3 region has 12 residues. CDR3 nucleotides: TGTGCCAGCAGTGTCGGAGAGACTGCAGCTTTCTTT. Protein: CASSVGETAAFF.

J is TRBJ2-3 and V is TRBV5-1, with D perhaps matching TRBD2 (6 bases). The V gene lost 5 bases and the J gene lost 1 base, with 11 bases spanning the gap. The CDR3 has 14 residues. Germline CDR1 is SGHRS and CDR2 is YFSETQ. CDR3 DNA: TGCGCCAGCAGGGGGAGGCAGGGCACAGATACGCAGTATTTT. Amino acid sequence: CASRGRQGTDTQYF.

The rearrangement links TRBV28 to TRBJ2-7, with a possible D match to TRBD2 (6 bases). Germline loops: CDR1 MDHEN, CDR2 SYDVKM. This CDR3 spans 12 amino acids. The V end lost 7 bases, the J end lost 4 bases, and 11 bases lay between the germline ends. The CDR3 DNA sequence: TGTGCCAGCAAGTTGGGGGGTTACGAGCAGTACTTC. This codes for CASKLGGYEQYF.

This chain uses TRBV19 with TRBJ2-7; perhaps TRBD2 as D (6 bases). Germline loops: CDR1 LNHDA, CDR2 SQIVND (reference sequence). Trimming took off 4 bases at V and 4 bases at J, with 17 bases between the two ends. The CDR3 is 15 amino acids. CDR3 region: CASSKPVGLAYEQYF. CDR3 DNA: TGTGCCAGTAGTAAACCGGTGGGACTCGCGTACGAGCAGTACTTC. The full variable domain, completed using reference TRBV19 and TRBJ2-7, is DGGITQSPKYLFRKEGQNVTLSCEQNLNHDAMYWYRQDPGQGLRLIYYSQIVNDFQKGDIAEGYSVSREKKESFPLTVTSAQKNPTAFYLCASSKPVGLAYEQYFGPGTRLTVT.

This chain joins TRBV7-2 and TRBJ2-5; D remains ambiguous. CDR1 and CDR2 from the germline V gene are SGHTA and FQGNSA. This CDR3 region has 13 residues. V dropped 6 bases and J dropped 2 bases, with 10 bases sitting between them. CDR3 amino acids: CASRPAAQETQYF. For the CDR3, the DNA is TGTGCCAGCAGGCCGGCGGCTCAAGAGACCCAGTACTTC.

This chain joins TRBV28 and TRBJ2-3, with 13 bases fitting TRBD2. CDR1 is MDHEN, CDR2 SYDVKM, per germline. CDR3 length equals 14 residues. The trim removed 8 bases at V and 6 bases at J, leaving 5 bases unmatched. The CDR3 region is CASWTSGSSDTQYF. The CDR3 coding sequence is TGTGCCAGCTGGACTAGCGGGAGTTCGGATACGCAGTATTTT. The full variable domain, in which reference TRBV28 and TRBJ2-3 provide the parts outside the CDR3, is DVKVTQSSRYLVKRTGEKVFLECVQDMDHENMFWYRQDPGLGLRLIYFSYDVKMKEKGDIPEGYSVSREKKERFSLILESASTNQTSMYLCASWTSGSSDTQYFGPGTRLTVL.

This chain connects TRBV25-1 to TRBJ1-2; possible D gene TRBD1, 6 bases. The CDR3 is 14 amino acids. The ends were cut back, 0 bases at V and 8 bases at J, with 13 bases in the middle. The V gene's germline CDR1 is MGHDK and CDR2 SYGVNS. Here the CDR3 reads CASSEYPDSRGYTF. CDR3 nucleotide sequence: TGTGCCAGCAGTGAATACCCGGACAGTAGAGGCTACACCTTC.

The chain uses TRBV5-4 and TRBJ2-2; 7 positions match TRBD2. The V segment lost 2 bases and the J segment 5 bases; nucleotides outside the gene matches: 3. Looked up from germline, CDR1 is SGHNT and CDR2 is YYREEE (reference sequence). CDR3 size: 14 residues. Here the CDR3 reads CASSLAGQTGELFF. CDR3 in DNA: TGTGCCAGCAGCTTAGCGGGGCAGACCGGGGAGCTGTTTTTT.

The chain uses TRBV27 and TRBJ2-1, with D uncertain. Germline V gene sequence: CDR1 MNHEY, CDR2 SMNVEV (reference sequence). The CDR3 is 11 residues long. Trimming took off 3 bases at V and 5 bases at J, with 2 bases between the two ends. The CDR3 loop reads CASSFNNEQFF. Here the CDR3 DNA reads TGTGCCAGCAGTTTCAACAATGAGCAGTTCTTC.

The table lists this clone with a few counts. The rearrangement links TRBV7-9 to TRBJ1-1; D is undetermined. This CDR3 is 14 amino acids long. V was trimmed by 5 bases and J by 5 bases, leaving 15 bases between them. The germline CDR1 and CDR2 sequences are SEHNR and FQNEAQ (reference sequence). CDR3: CASSRSMKATEAFF. The CDR3 bases are TGTGCCAGCAGCCGGAGTATGAAGGCGACTGAAGCTTTCTTT. The whole variable domain, filled in from reference TRBV7-9 and TRBJ1-1, reads DTGVSQNPRHKITKRGQNVTFRCDPISEHNRLYWYRQTLGQGPEFLTYFQNEAQLEKSRLLSDRFSAERPKGSFSTLEIQRTEQGDSAMYLCASSRSMKATEAFFGQGTRLTVV.

This clone was recorded a few times. This chain connects TRBV6-6 to TRBJ1-3; 7 bases fit TRBD1. V shed 2 bases, J shed 4 bases, and the junction held 5 bases outside the gene matches. Germline CDR1 MNHNY, CDR2 SVGAGI (reference sequence). The CDR3 extends over 15 amino acids. CDR3 coding DNA: TGTGCCAGCAGTTACAGCAGGGGGAGGGGAAACACCATATATTTT. Translated, it gives CASSYSRGRGNTIYF.

CDR3 sequence (DNA): TGTGCCAGCAGACGGCAAAAAGGGGATGGCTACACCTTC. Translating it yields CASRRQKGDGYTF. The chain has TRBV27 and TRBJ1-2; perhaps TRBD1 as D (5 bases). Germline CDR1 MNHEY, CDR2 SMNVEV (reference sequence). V was shortened by 6 bases and J by 6 bases, with 14 bases between the two germline ends. The CDR3 is 13 residues long.

This clone was observed a few times. CDR3 in DNA: TGTGCCAGCAGTTTAGCCCATAGGGGCGATCAGCCCCAGCATTTT. Its translation: CASSLAHRGDQPQHF. The chain employs TRBV28 and TRBJ1-5; a weak D match, TRBD1 (5 bases). The germline gives CDR1 MDHEN, CDR2 SYDVKM. Trimming left V 2 bases short and J 5 bases short, with 13 bases between. The CDR3 is 15 residues long.

This clone was detected only a few times. The chain joins TRBV10-2 to TRBJ2-1; 12 bases are shared with TRBD2. V shed 4 bases, J shed 6 bases, and the junction held 1 base outside the gene matches. This CDR3 contains 14 residues. CDR1 is WSHSY, CDR2 SAAADI, per germline. The CDR3 nucleotides read TGCGCCAGCAGTGCTAGCGGGGGGGGCAATGAGCAGTTCTTC. Amino acids: CASSASGGGNEQFF.

The CDR3, as DNA: TGTGCCAGCAGGGCCCAGCGGGGGGCCACAGATACGCAGTATTTT. Amino acid sequence: CASRAQRGATDTQYF. The chain uses TRBV6-5 and TRBJ2-3; the match to TRBD2 covers 9 bases. The germline gives CDR1 MNHEY, CDR2 SVGAGI. V lost 6 bases, J lost 2 bases, and 6 bases stayed unmatched. The CDR3 totals 15 residues.

In its sample, this clone was seen a few times. The chain uses TRBV13 and TRBJ1-1; 9 bases line up with TRBD1. The junction had 2 bases not matched to a gene; V was cut back by 2 bases and J by 1 base. Per the germline V gene, CDR1 is PRHDT and CDR2 is FYEKMQ (reference sequence). This CDR3 comprises 15 residues. CDR3 sequence reads: CASSLTGGKNTEAFF. In DNA form, the CDR3 reads TGTGCCAGCAGCTTAACAGGGGGCAAGAACACTGAAGCTTTCTTT.

The chain recombines TRBV6-5 with TRBJ2-2, with 10 bases aligning to TRBD2. V shed 11 bases and J 3 bases; nucleotides not matched to a gene: 6. The CDR3 has 14 residues. Germline CDR1 and CDR2: MNHEY and SVGAGI. The CDR3 protein is CAARLAGDTGELFF. CDR3 nucleotide sequence: TGTGCCGCCCGGCTAGCGGGAGACACCGGGGAGCTGTTTTTT.

A single count supports this clone. V is TRBV27 and J is TRBJ1-1, with 8 bases aligning to TRBD1. CDR3 length: 14 residues. V gave up 5 bases and J gave up 7 bases; unmatched junction bases: 9. The germline V gene encodes CDR1 MNHEY and CDR2 SMNVEV (reference sequence). The CDR3 reads CASSLRQGPIEAFF. The CDR3 nucleotides are TGTGCCAGCAGTCTAAGACAGGGGCCGATTGAAGCTTTCTTT.

The rearrangement joins TRBV11-2 to TRBJ2-3, with D perhaps TRBD2 (5 bases). CDR3 length equals 14 residues. Germline V lookup: CDR1 SGHAT, CDR2 FQNNGV. V lost 2 bases, J lost 6 bases, and 12 bases lay in between. This CDR3 is CASSLSGNSDTQYF. Written as DNA, the CDR3 is TGTGCCAGCAGCTTATCGGGAAATAGTGATACGCAGTATTTT.

This chain joins TRBV29-1 and TRBJ2-5; 7 bases map to TRBD2. J gave up 0 bases and V 5 bases, and 9 bases lay outside the gene matches. Germline assignment: CDR1 SQVTM and CDR2 ANQGSEA. The CDR3 spans 15 residues. The CDR3 DNA is TGCAGCGTTCGTGAAGCGGGAACCTACCAAGAGACCCAGTACTTC. It translates to CSVREAGTYQETQYF.

This clone was seen a handful of times. The chain joins TRBV5-4 to TRBJ2-7; D is uncertain. Trimming removed 0 bases from V and 2 bases from J, with 9 bases in between. The CDR3 spans 14 residues. The germline V gene encodes CDR1 SGHNT and CDR2 YYREEE (reference sequence). CDR3 region: CASSLDGPAYEQYF. In nucleotides, the CDR3 is TGTGCCAGCAGCTTGGATGGCCCTGCCTACGAGCAGTACTTC.